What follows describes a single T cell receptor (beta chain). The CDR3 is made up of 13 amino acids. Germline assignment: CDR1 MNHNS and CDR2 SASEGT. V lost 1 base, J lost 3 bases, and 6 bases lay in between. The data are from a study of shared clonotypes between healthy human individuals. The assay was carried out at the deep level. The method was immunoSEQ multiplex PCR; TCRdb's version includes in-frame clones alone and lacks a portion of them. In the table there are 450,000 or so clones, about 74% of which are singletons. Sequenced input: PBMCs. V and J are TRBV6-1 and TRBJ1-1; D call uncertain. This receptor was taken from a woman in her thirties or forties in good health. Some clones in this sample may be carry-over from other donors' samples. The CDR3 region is CASSEDPHTEAFF. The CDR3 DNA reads TGTGCCAGCAGTGAAGACCCCCACACTGAAGCTTTCTTT.